This T cell receptor (beta chain) was recovered during a study of T cell responses to AZD1222 COVID-19 vaccine. Study conclusions and caveats: The peak T cell response came first, and repertoires were sampled only after it. Regions 160-218 and 743-854 dominated among vaccine-associated CD4 TCRs spanning spike.

The repertoire was sequenced with immunoSEQ multiplex PCR; TCRdb's copy has only in-frame clones and lacks some. Seen here are 150,000 to 200,000 clones, more than 75% observed once, and the top ten hold about 2.5%. In regard to this clone: The antigen is undetermined.

CDR1 is MDHEN, CDR2 SYDVKM, per germline. CDR3 length: 18 residues. Trimming removed 4 bases at V and 5 bases at J, with 27 bases between. Material: peripheral blood, obtained on day 0 of MenACWY control vaccination. The receptor comes from an adult in good health. The chain has TRBV28 and TRBJ2-7; D is possibly TRBD2 (6 bases). CDR3 sequence reads: CASSSLLDSTGVRNEQYF. The CDR3 bases are TGTGCCAGCAGTTCCCTCCTCGATTCTACGGGAGTAAGGAACGAGCAGTACTTC.